The TCR beta chain described here comes from a study of chronic HIV infection and antiretroviral therapy. This clonotype has ten or more counts. Each CDR3 protein is one row after TCRdb ran MiXCR on the 5' RACE reads. The sample contains 30,000 or so distinct CDR3 sequences, roughly 8.7% of which appear only once. Germline loops: CDR1 SGDLS, CDR2 YYNGEE. The trim removed 4 bases at V and 7 bases at J, leaving 6 bases unmatched. The CDR3 runs to 13 residues. The sequencing input was peripheral blood. The TCR comes from an adult who had HIV and had not received antiretroviral therapy, or was an uninfected healthy control (not recorded which). V is TRBV9 and J is TRBJ1-1; 8 nucleotides match TRBD1. CDR3 nucleotide sequence: TGTGCCAGCAGCATCGGACAGGGTAATGAAGCTTTCTTT. Translated: CASSIGQGNEAFF.